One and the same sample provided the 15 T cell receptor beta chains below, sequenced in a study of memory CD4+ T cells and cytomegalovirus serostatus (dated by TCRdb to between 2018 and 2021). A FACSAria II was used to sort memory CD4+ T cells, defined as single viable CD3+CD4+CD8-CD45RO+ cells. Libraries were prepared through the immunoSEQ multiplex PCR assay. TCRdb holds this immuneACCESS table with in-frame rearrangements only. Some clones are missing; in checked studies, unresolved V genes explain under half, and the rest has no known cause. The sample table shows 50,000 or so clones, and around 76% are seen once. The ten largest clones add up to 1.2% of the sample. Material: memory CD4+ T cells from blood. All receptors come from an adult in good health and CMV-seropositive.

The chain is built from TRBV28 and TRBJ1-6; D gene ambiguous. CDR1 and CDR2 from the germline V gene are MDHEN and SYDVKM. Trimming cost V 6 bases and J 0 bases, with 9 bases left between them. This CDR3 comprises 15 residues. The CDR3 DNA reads TGTGCCAGCAGCCAGCTAGGCTCCTATAATTCACCCCTCCACTTT. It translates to CASSQLGSYNSPLHF.

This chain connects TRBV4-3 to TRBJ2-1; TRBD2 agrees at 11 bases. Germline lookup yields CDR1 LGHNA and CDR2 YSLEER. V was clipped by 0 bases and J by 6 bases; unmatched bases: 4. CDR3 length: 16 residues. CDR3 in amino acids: CASSQEGTSGPNEQFF. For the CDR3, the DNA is TGCGCCAGCAGCCAAGAAGGGACTAGCGGCCCCAATGAGCAGTTCTTC.

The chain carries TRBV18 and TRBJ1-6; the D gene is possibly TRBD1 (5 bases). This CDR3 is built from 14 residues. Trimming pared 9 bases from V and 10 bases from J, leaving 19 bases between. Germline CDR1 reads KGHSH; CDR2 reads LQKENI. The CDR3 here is CASSWGRVQSPLHF. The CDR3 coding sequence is TGTGCCAGTTCTTGGGGCAGGGTGCAATCACCCCTCCACTTT.

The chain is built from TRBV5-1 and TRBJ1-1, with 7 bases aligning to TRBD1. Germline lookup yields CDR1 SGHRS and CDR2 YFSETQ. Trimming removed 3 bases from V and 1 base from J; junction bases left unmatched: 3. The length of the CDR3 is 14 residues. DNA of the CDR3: TGCGCCAGCAGCTCGGGACAGCCGAACACTGAAGCTTTCTTT. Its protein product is CASSSGQPNTEAFF. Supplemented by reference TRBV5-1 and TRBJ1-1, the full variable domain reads KAGVTQTPRYLIKTRGQQVTLSCSPISGHRSVSWYQQTPGQGLQFLFEYFSETQRNKGNFPGRFSGRQFSNSRSEMNVSTLELGDSALYLCASSSGQPNTEAFFGQGTRLTVV.

The CDR3 DNA sequence: TGCGCCAGCAGCTTGGCTGGGCGGGGGATTGGGAAGACCCAGTACTTC. Encoded protein: CASSLAGRGIGKTQYF. V is TRBV5-1 and J is TRBJ2-5; 7 bases line up with TRBD2. There are 16 residues in the CDR3. V lost 0 bases to trimming and J lost 6 bases; unmatched junction nucleotides: 11. Germline loops: CDR1 SGHRS, CDR2 YFSETQ.

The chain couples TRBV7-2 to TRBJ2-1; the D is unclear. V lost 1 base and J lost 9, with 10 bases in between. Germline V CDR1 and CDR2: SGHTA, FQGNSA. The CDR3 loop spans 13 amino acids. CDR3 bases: TGTGCCAGCAGCTTAGAAATTAGAAGTGAGCAGTTCTTC. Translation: CASSLEIRSEQFF.

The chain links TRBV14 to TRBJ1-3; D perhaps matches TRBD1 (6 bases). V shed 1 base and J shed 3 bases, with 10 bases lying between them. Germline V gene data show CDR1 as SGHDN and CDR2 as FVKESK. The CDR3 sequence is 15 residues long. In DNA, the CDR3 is TGTGCCAGCAGCCAAGTCACAGGGTATGGAAACACCATATATTTT. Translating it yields CASSQVTGYGNTIYF.

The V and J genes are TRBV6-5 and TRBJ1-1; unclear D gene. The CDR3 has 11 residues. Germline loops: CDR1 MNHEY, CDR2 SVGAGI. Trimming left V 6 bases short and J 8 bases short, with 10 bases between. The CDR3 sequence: CASSTDREAFF. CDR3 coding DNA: TGTGCCAGCAGCACGGACCGCGAAGCTTTCTTT.

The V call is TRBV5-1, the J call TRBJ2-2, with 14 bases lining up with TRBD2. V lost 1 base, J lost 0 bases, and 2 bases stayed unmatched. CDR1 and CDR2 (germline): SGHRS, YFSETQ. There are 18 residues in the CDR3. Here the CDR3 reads CASSLRTSGGTNTGELFF. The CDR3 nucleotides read TGCGCCAGCAGCTTGAGGACTAGCGGGGGGACGAACACCGGGGAGCTGTTTTTT. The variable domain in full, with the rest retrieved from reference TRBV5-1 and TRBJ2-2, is KAGVTQTPRYLIKTRGQQVTLSCSPISGHRSVSWYQQTPGQGLQFLFEYFSETQRNKGNFPGRFSGRQFSNSRSEMNVSTLELGDSALYLCASSLRTSGGTNTGELFFGEGSRLTVL.

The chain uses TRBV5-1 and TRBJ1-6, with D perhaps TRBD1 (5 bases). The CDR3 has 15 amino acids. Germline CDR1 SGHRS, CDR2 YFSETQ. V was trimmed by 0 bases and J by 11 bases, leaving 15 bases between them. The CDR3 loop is CASSLAMTDGPPLHF. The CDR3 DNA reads TGCGCCAGCAGCTTGGCCATGACAGATGGCCCACCCCTCCACTTT.

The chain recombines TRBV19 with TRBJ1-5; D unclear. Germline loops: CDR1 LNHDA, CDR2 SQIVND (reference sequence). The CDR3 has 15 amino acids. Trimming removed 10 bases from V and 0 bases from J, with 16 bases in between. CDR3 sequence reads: CATIDAGLSNQPQHF. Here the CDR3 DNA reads TGTGCCACCATAGACGCCGGACTTAGCAATCAGCCCCAGCATTTT.

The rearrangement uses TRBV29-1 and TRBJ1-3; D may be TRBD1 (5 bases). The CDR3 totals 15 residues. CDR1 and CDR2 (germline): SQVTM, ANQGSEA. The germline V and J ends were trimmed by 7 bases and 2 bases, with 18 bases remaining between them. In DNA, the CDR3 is TGCAGCGCCATGAGGCAGGGAGGGCCTGGAAACACCATATATTTT. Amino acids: CSAMRQGGPGNTIYF.

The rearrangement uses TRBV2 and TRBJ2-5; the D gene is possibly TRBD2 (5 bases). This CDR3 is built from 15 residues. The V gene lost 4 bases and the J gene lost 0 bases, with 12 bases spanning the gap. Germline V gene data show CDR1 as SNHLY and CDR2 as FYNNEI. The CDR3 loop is CASSGGSRDQETQYF. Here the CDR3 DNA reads TGTGCCAGCAGTGGGGGTTCGAGGGACCAAGAGACCCAGTACTTC.

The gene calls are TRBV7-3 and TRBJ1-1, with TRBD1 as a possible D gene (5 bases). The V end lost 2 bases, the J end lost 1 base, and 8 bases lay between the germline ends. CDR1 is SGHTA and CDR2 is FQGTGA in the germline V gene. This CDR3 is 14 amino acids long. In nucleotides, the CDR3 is TGTGCCAGCAGCTTATCAGGGACGAACACTGAAGCTTTCTTT. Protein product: CASSLSGTNTEAFF.

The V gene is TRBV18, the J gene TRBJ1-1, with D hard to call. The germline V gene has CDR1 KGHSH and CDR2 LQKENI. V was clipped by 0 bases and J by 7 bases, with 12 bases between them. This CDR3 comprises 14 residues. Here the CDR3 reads CASSPPSMVGEAFF. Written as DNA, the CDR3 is TGTGCCAGCTCACCACCGAGCATGGTTGGTGAAGCTTTCTTT.